This paragraph reports one T cell receptor (beta chain). Those who participated ranged in age from roughly 18 to 95 years and resided in around 22 US areas. Recovered participants had two consecutive negative NP/OP PCR tests, healthcare professional clearance, or symptom resolution. V dropped 3 bases and J dropped 0 bases, with 9 bases sitting between them. Germline CDR1 and CDR2: MNHEY and SVGAGI. There are 16 residues in the CDR3. The sample is drawn from a study of blood T cell repertoires in COVID-19. Study in general: The cDNA or gDNA used as material had been derived from T cells, B-cell-depleted T cells, or PBMCs.

Sequencing used immunoSEQ multiplex PCR; TCRdb keeps in-frame clones, though not all of them. The table shows about 280,000 clones, with approximately 88% occurring only once. What was sequenced was PBMCs or T cells enriched from blood (not recorded which). V usage is TRBV6-5 and J usage is TRBJ2-6; no clear D gene. The receptor was isolated from a woman aged 25 to 39 who had recovered from COVID-19. The CDR3 sequence: CASSYYFNSGANVLTF. The CDR3 nucleotides read TGTGCCAGCAGTTATTACTTCAACTCTGGGGCCAACGTCCTGACTTTC.